The 21 T cell receptor beta chains below were found in one sample sequenced in a study of a mutant IDH1 vaccine in newly diagnosed glioma. Profiled with immunoSEQ multiplex PCR; TCRdb holds only in-frame clones, not every one. The sample shows 65,000 or so clones, about 85% of them seen only once. This sample's time point: week 23, last vaccination. Mutant IDH1 20-mer peptide, at 300 ug, made up each vaccine dose, with topical imiquimod. These receptors have no identified antigens. The input for sequencing was PBMCs, taken from a glioma patient whose treatment included an IDH1 peptide vaccine. These receptors were collected from a man aged 25-40 years with glioma.

The chain links TRBV2 to TRBJ1-5; 7 nucleotides match TRBD1. The J segment lost 5 bases and the V segment lost 7 bases, leaving 2 bases of the junction unmatched. The CDR3 extends over 12 amino acids. Germline CDR1 SNHLY, CDR2 FYNNEI. The CDR3 DNA reads as TGTGCCAGCAAGGGGGCCCATCAGCCCCAGCATTTT. It encodes CASKGAHQPQHF.

The table lists this clone with a count of one. The gene calls are TRBV5-8 and TRBJ1-4, with 10 bases that match TRBD1. CDR1 SGHTS and CDR2 YDEGEE come from the germline V gene. This CDR3 region has 15 residues. Unmatched junction bases numbered 3, after V lost 1 base and J lost 6 bases. The CDR3 loop is CASSLKGTGDEKLFF. The DNA of the CDR3 is TGTGCCAGCAGCTTGAAGGGGACAGGGGATGAAAAACTGTTTTTT.

CDR3 in DNA: TGTGCCAGCAGTGAATCGATGAGAGGCCTGGGAGATACGCAGTATTTT. This codes for CASSESMRGLGDTQYF. The chain links TRBV25-1 to TRBJ2-3; D call uncertain. The CDR3 loop spans 16 amino acids. V lost 1 base to trimming and J lost 5 bases, with 16 bases between them. From germline, CDR1 is MGHDK and CDR2 SYGVNS. The full variable domain, its missing parts supplied by reference TRBV25-1 and TRBJ2-3, is EADIYQTPRYLVIGTGKKITLECSQTMGHDKMYWYQQDPGMELHLIHYSYGVNSTEKGDLSSESTVSRIRTEHFPLTLESARPSHTSQYLCASSESMRGLGDTQYFGPGTRLTVL.

The V gene is TRBV10-3, the J gene TRBJ1-2, with 7 bases aligning to TRBD1. V was clipped by 6 bases and J by 6 bases; unmatched bases: 19. The CDR3 spans 17 residues. Germline lookup yields CDR1 ENHRY and CDR2 SYGVKD. CDR3 in amino acids: CAIREGTVQFLRDGYTF. In DNA form, the CDR3 reads TGTGCCATCAGAGAAGGGACAGTCCAGTTCCTTAGGGATGGCTACACCTTC.

The rearrangement joins TRBV6-1 to TRBJ1-5, with D possibly matching TRBD1 (6 bases). The length of the CDR3 is 19 residues. CDR1 and CDR2 from the germline V gene are MNHNS and SASEGT. V was pared by 1 base and J by 0 bases, with 19 bases between. The CDR3 is CASSEVGGAFGYSNQPQHF. CDR3 nucleotides: TGTGCCAGCAGTGAAGTGGGGGGCGCCTTCGGATATAGCAATCAGCCCCAGCATTTT.

Worth noting for this clone: The same CDR3 also results from other DNA sequences found in this sample. J is TRBJ2-7 and V is TRBV30; TRBD1 matches at 11 bases. The length of the CDR3 is 14 residues. Germline CDR1 is GTSNPN and CDR2 is SVGIG (reference sequence). Trimming took 3 bases from V and 2 from J; bases not matched to a gene: 3. The CDR3 is CAWSLGQGAYEQYF. CDR3 in DNA: TGTGCCTGGAGCCTGGGACAGGGGGCCTACGAGCAGTACTTC.

This sequence joins TRBV5-1 and TRBJ1-6; D remains ambiguous. The length of the CDR3 is 18 residues. V was trimmed by 4 bases and J by 0 bases, leaving 17 bases between them. Germline CDR1 reads SGHRS; CDR2 reads YFSETQ. CDR3 residues: CASSPGLLTSSYNSPLHF. Here the CDR3 DNA reads TGCGCCAGCAGCCCGGGTCTCCTCACGAGCTCCTATAATTCACCCCTCCACTTT.

CDR3 in amino acids: CASSIELHRNTEAFF. The CDR3 region has the DNA TGTGCCAGTAGTATAGAGCTTCACAGGAACACTGAAGCTTTCTTT. The gene calls are TRBV19 and TRBJ1-1, with no clear D. Germline V gives CDR1 LNHDA, CDR2 SQIVND (reference sequence). CDR3 length: 15 residues. V lost 0 bases and J lost 1, with 9 bases in between. Variable domain in full (rest from reference TRBV19 and TRBJ1-1): DGGITQSPKYLFRKEGQNVTLSCEQNLNHDAMYWYRQDPGQGLRLIYYSQIVNDFQKGDIAEGYSVSREKKESFPLTVTSAQKNPTAFYLCASSIELHRNTEAFFGQGTRLTVV.

V gene TRBV18 combines with J gene TRBJ1-6, with a tentative D call TRBD1 (6 bases). The CDR3 contains 15 residues. Trimming cost V 6 bases and J 5 bases, with 14 bases left between them. Looked up from germline, CDR1 is KGHSH and CDR2 is LQKENI. The chain's CDR3 is CASSPRDTNNSPLHF. CDR3 nucleotides: TGTGCCAGCTCCCCCCGGGACACGAATAATTCACCCCTCCACTTT. The variable domain in full, with the rest retrieved from reference TRBV18 and TRBJ1-6, is NAGVMQNPRHLVRRRGQEARLRCSPMKGHSHVYWYRQLPEEGLKFMVYLQKENIIDESGMPKERFSAEFPKEGPSILRIQQVVRGDSAAYFCASSPRDTNNSPLHFGNGTRLTVT.

The chain is built from TRBV27 and TRBJ2-6; weak D call: TRBD1 (7 bases). Looked up from germline, CDR1 is MNHEY and CDR2 is SMNVEV (reference sequence). This CDR3 comprises 20 residues. V dropped 2 bases and J dropped 0 bases, with 20 bases sitting between them. Here the CDR3 reads CASSLIGPGGSLSGANVLTF. In nucleotides, the CDR3 is TGTGCCAGCAGTTTAATAGGGCCAGGGGGGTCTCTCTCTGGGGCCAACGTCCTGACTTTC.

This clone was found a few times. The chain couples TRBV7-9 to TRBJ2-2; tentative D call: TRBD2 (6 bases). CDR3 length: 16 residues. V was trimmed by 2 bases and J by 3 bases, leaving 13 bases between them. Per the germline V gene, CDR1 is SEHNR and CDR2 is FQNEAQ (reference sequence). The chain's CDR3 is CASSLSEGWDTGELFF. CDR3 nucleotide sequence: TGTGCCAGCAGCTTATCGGAGGGGTGGGACACCGGGGAGCTGTTTTTT.

The chain has TRBV7-8 and TRBJ1-2; D is unclear. Germline lookup yields CDR1 SGHVS and CDR2 FQNEAQ. This CDR3 comprises 16 residues. V dropped 0 bases and J dropped 8 bases, with 19 bases sitting between them. The CDR3 reads CASSLALTGSLRGYTF. CDR3 nucleotides: TGTGCCAGCAGCTTAGCCCTAACCGGGTCTCTAAGGGGCTACACCTTC. The variable domain in full, completed from reference TRBV7-8 and TRBJ1-2, reads GAGVSQSPRYKVAKRGQDVALRCDPISGHVSLFWYQQALGQGPEFLTYFQNEAQLDKSGLPSDRFFAERPEGSVSTLKIQRTQQEDSAVYLCASSLALTGSLRGYTFGSGTRLTVV.

This clone was recorded a few times. This chain uses TRBV4-1 with TRBJ1-1; D might be TRBD1 (6 bases). The length of the CDR3 is 16 residues. The germline V gene encodes CDR1 MGHRA and CDR2 YSYEKL. Trimming took off 1 base at V and 0 bases at J, with 12 bases between the two ends. The CDR3 DNA is TGCGCCAGCAGCCAAGTGGGGGCAGCGATGAACACTGAAGCTTTCTTT. Its translation: CASSQVGAAMNTEAFF.

J is TRBJ2-1 and V is TRBV19, with no clear D. CDR1 LNHDA and CDR2 SQIVND come from the germline V gene (reference sequence). The ends were cut back, 3 bases at V and 7 bases at J, with 10 bases in the middle. The CDR3 spans 13 residues. CDR3 sequence reads: CASSIAKGNEQFF. The DNA of the CDR3 is TGTGCCAGTAGTATCGCAAAAGGGAATGAGCAGTTCTTC. The variable domain in full, with the rest retrieved from reference TRBV19 and TRBJ2-1, is DGGITQSPKYLFRKEGQNVTLSCEQNLNHDAMYWYRQDPGQGLRLIYYSQIVNDFQKGDIAEGYSVSREKKESFPLTVTSAQKNPTAFYLCASSIAKGNEQFFGPGTRLTVL.

CDR3 region: CASSQTGHEQYF. DNA for the CDR3: TGCGCCAGCAGCCAAACGGGCCACGAGCAGTACTTC. The chain has TRBV4-1 and TRBJ2-7; D gene uncertain. Germline CDR1 reads MGHRA; CDR2 reads YSYEKL. This CDR3 comprises 12 residues. V was pared by 2 bases and J by 5 bases, with 7 bases between.

The chain combines TRBV11-2 with TRBJ1-6; tentatively, D is TRBD1 (5 bases). This CDR3 region has 18 residues. The ends were cut back, 3 bases at V and 10 bases at J, with 25 bases in the middle. Germline V gene data show CDR1 as SGHAT and CDR2 as FQNNGV. CDR3: CASSFFGWKGPRHSPLHF. CDR3 nucleotides: TGTGCCAGCAGCTTCTTTGGCTGGAAGGGGCCCCGACACTCACCCCTCCACTTT.

V and J are TRBV9 and TRBJ2-7; D not certain. V was trimmed by 0 bases and J by 0 bases, leaving 7 bases between them. The CDR3 sequence is 14 residues long. Germline assignment: CDR1 SGDLS and CDR2 YYNGEE. CDR3 in amino acids: CASSVEQSSYEQYF. The CDR3 DNA is TGTGCCAGCAGCGTAGAACAGAGCTCCTACGAGCAGTACTTC.

The table lists this clone with a few counts. The V call is TRBV5-4, the J call TRBJ1-5; no clear D gene. The CDR3 runs 13 residues. Trimming cost V 1 base and J 7 bases, with 9 bases left between them. From germline, CDR1 is SGHNT and CDR2 YYREEE (reference sequence). The CDR3 bases are TGTGCCAGCAGCTTGCATGGTGGCCAGCCCCAGCATTTT. Its translation: CASSLHGGQPQHF.

The rearrangement links TRBV6-5 to TRBJ1-2; a weak D match, TRBD1 (5 bases). Germline V gives CDR1 MNHEY, CDR2 SVGAGI. This CDR3 region has 14 residues. The germline V and J ends were trimmed by 0 bases and 4 bases, with 9 bases remaining between them. DNA for the CDR3: TGTGCCAGCAGTTACTCCAAGACAGTCTATGGCTACACCTTC. It encodes CASSYSKTVYGYTF.

The chain recombines TRBV7-9 with TRBJ2-2; TRBD1 aligns across 7 bases. V was clipped by 0 bases and J by 2 bases; unmatched bases: 6. Germline CDR1 is SEHNR and CDR2 is FQNEAQ (reference sequence). CDR3 length: 17 residues. As DNA, the CDR3 is TGTGCCAGCAGCTTAGCGAGAAGGGGGCTTAACACCGGGGAGCTGTTTTTT. Translating it yields CASSLARRGLNTGELFF.

This chain's CDR3 is CASSQGTGVNSPLHF. In nucleotides, the CDR3 is TGTGCCAGCAGCCAGGGGACAGGGGTTAATTCACCCCTCCACTTT. The chain uses TRBV4-2 and TRBJ1-6, with 10 bases lining up with TRBD1. Losses at the gene ends were 3 bases for V and 6 bases for J; bases not matched to a gene: 2. Germline assignment: CDR1 LGHNA and CDR2 YNFKEQ. The CDR3 is made up of 15 amino acids.